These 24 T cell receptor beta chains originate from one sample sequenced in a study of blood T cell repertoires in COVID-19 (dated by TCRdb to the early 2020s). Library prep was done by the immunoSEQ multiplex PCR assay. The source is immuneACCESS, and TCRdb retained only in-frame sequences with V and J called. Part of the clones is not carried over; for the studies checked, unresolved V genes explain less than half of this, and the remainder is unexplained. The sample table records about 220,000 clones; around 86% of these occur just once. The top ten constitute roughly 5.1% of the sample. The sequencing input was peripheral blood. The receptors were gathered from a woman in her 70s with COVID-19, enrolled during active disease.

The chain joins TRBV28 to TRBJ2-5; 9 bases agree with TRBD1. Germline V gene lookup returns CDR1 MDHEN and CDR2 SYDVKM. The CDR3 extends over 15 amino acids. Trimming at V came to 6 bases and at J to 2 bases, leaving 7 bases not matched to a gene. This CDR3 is CASSPPGQGQETQYF. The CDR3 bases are TGTGCCAGCAGCCCGCCGGGACAGGGTCAAGAGACCCAGTACTTC. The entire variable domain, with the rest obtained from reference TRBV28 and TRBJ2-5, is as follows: DVKVTQSSRYLVKRTGEKVFLECVQDMDHENMFWYRQDPGLGLRLIYFSYDVKMKEKGDIPEGYSVSREKKERFSLILESASTNQTSMYLCASSPPGQGQETQYFGPGTRLLVL.

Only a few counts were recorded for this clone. In nucleotides, the CDR3 is TGTGCCAGCAGCGTAGATCTGGGACAGGGTTACAATGAGCAGTTCTTC. As protein: CASSVDLGQGYNEQFF. The chain carries TRBV9 and TRBJ2-1, with TRBD1 matching 9 bases. The CDR3 is made up of 16 amino acids. V lost 0 bases and J lost 4; bases outside the gene matches: 5. The germline V gene has CDR1 SGDLS and CDR2 YYNGEE.

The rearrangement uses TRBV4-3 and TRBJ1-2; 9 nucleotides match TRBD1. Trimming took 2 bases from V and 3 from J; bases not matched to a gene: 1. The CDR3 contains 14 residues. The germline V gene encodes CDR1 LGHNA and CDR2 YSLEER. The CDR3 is CASSQRTGDYGYTF. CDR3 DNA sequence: TGCGCCAGCAGCCAACGGACAGGGGACTATGGCTACACCTTC.

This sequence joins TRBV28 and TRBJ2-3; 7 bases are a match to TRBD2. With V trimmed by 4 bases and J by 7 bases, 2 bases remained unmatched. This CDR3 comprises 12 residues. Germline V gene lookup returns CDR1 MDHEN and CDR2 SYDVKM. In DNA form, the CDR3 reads TGTGCCAGCAGTTGGGACTACAATACGCAGTATTTT. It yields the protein CASSWDYNTQYF.

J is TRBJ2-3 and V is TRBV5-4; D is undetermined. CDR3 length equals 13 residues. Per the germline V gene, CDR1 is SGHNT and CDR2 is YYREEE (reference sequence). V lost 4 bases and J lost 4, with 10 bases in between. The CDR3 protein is CASSPPLADTQYF. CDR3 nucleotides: TGTGCCAGCAGCCCCCCCTTAGCAGATACGCAGTATTTT.

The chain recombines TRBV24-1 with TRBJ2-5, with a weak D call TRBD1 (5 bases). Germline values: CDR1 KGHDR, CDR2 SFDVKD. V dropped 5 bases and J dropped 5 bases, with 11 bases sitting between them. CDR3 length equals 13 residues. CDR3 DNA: TGTGCCACCAGTGGCAGGGATCGGGAGACCCAGTACTTC. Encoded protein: CATSGRDRETQYF.

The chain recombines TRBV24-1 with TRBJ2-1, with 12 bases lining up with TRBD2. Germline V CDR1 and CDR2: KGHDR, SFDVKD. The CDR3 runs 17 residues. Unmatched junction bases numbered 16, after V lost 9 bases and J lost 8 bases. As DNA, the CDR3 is TGTGCCACCGCAAGGGGGCCCTCTAGCGGGAGGGTTGATGAGCAGTTCTTC. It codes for CATARGPSSGRVDEQFF.

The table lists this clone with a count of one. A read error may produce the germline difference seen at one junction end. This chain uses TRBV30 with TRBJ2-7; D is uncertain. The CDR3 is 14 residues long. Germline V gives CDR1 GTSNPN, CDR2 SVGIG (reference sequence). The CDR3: CAWSVSVSSHEQYF. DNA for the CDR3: TGTGCCTGGAGTGTTTCTGTTAGCTCCCACGAGCAGTACTTC.

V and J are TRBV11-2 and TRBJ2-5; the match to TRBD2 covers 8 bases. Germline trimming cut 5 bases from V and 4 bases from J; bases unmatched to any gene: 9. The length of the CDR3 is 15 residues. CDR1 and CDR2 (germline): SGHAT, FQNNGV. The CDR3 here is CASSGSLLAGETQYF. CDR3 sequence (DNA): TGTGCCAGCAGCGGAAGTCTGCTAGCGGGAGAGACCCAGTACTTC.

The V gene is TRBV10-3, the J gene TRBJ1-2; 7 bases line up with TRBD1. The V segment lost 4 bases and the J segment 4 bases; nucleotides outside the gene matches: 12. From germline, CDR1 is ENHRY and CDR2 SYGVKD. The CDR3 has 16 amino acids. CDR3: CAISAQGGRAGYGYTF. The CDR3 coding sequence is TGTGCCATCAGTGCTCAGGGGGGCAGGGCTGGCTATGGCTACACCTTC.

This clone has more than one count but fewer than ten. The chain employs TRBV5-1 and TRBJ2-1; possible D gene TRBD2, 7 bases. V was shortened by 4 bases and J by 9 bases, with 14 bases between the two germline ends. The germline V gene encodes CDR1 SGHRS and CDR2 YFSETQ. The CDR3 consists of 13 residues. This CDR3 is CASSPGRGAEQFF. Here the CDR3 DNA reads TGCGCCAGCAGCCCAGGACGGGGGGCTGAGCAGTTCTTC.

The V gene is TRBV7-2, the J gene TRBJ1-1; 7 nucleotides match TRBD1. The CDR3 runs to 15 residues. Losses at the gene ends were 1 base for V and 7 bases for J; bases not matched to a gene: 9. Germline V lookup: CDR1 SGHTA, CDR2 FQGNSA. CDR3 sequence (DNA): TGTGCCAGCAGCTTAGTAGGAGGGGGCACTCGTGAAGCTTTCTTT. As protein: CASSLVGGGTREAFF.

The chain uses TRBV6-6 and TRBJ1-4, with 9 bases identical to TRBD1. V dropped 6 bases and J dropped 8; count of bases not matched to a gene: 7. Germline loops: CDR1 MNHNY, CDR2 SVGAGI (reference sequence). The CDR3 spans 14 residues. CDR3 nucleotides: TGTGCCAGCAGACCGGGACAGGGAGGAGAAAAACTGTTTTTT. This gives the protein CASRPGQGGEKLFF.

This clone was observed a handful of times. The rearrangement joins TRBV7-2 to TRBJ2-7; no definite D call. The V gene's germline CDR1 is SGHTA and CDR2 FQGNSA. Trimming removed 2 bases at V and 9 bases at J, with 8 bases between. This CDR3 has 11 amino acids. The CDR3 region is CASSLHLGQYF. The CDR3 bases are TGTGCCAGCAGCTTACATCTAGGGCAGTACTTC.

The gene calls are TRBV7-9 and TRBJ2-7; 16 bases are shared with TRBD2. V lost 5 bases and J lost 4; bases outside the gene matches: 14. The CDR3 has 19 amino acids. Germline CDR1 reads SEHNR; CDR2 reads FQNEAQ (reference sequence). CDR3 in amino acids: CASSPIRGLAGGGAYEQYF. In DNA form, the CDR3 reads TGTGCCAGCAGCCCTATCCGGGGACTAGCGGGAGGGGGGGCGTACGAGCAGTACTTC.

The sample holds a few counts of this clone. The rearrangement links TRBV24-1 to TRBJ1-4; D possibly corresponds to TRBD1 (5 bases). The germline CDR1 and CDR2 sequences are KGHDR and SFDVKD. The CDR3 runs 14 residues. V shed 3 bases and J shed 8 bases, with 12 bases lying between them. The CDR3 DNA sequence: TGTGCCACCAGTGATCCGCGGGGGAGGGAAAAACTGTTTTTT. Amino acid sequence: CATSDPRGREKLFF.

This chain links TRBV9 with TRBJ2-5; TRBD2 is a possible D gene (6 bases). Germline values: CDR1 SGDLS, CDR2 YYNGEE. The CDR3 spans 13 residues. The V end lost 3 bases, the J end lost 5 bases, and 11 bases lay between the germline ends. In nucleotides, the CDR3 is TGTGCCAGCAGCGAAGATGGAGGGGAGACCCAGTACTTC. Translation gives CASSEDGGETQYF.

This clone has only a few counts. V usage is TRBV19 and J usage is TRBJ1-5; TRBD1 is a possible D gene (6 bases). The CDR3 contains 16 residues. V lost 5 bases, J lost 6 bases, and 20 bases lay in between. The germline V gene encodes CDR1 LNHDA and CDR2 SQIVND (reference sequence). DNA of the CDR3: TGTGCCAGTAGTGGGTTCGGGACACCGGCCGGTCAGCCCCAGCATTTT. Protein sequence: CASSGFGTPAGQPQHF. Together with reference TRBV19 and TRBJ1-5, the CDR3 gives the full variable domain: DGGITQSPKYLFRKEGQNVTLSCEQNLNHDAMYWYRQDPGQGLRLIYYSQIVNDFQKGDIAEGYSVSREKKESFPLTVTSAQKNPTAFYLCASSGFGTPAGQPQHFGDGTRLSIL.

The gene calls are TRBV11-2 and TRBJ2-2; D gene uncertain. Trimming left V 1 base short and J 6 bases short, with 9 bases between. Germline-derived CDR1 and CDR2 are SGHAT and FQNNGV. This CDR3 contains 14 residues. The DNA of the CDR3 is TGTGCCAGCAGCTTAGTTGGCGGCTCCGGGGAGCTGTTTTTT. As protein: CASSLVGGSGELFF.

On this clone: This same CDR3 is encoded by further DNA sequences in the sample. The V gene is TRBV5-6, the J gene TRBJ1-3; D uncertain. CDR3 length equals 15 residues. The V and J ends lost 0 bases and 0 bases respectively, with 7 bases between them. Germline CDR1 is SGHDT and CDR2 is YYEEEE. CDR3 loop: CASSLDLSSGNTIYF. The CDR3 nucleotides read TGTGCCAGCAGCTTGGACCTATCCTCTGGAAACACCATATATTTT. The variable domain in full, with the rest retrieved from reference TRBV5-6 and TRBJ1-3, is DAGVTQSPTHLIKTRGQQVTLRCSPKSGHDTVSWYQQALGQGPQFIFQYYEEEERQRGNFPDRFSGHQFPNYSSELNVNALLLGDSALYLCASSLDLSSGNTIYFGEGSWLTVV.

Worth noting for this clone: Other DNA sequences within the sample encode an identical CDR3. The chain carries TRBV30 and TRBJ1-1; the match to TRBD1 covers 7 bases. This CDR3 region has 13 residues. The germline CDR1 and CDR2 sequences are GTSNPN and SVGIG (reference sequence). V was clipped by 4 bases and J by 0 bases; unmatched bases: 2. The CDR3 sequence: CAWTGQLNTEAFF. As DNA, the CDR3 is TGTGCCTGGACGGGACAGTTGAACACTGAAGCTTTCTTT.

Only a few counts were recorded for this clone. CDR3 nucleotide sequence: TGTGCCAGTGCCTGGGGGGGAAACTATGGCTACACCTTC. It translates to CASAWGGNYGYTF. This chain connects TRBV19 to TRBJ1-2; D possibly corresponds to TRBD1 (5 bases). Looked up from germline, CDR1 is LNHDA and CDR2 is SQIVND (reference sequence). The CDR3 totals 13 residues. V was cut by 8 bases and J by 2 bases, with 12 bases left in between.

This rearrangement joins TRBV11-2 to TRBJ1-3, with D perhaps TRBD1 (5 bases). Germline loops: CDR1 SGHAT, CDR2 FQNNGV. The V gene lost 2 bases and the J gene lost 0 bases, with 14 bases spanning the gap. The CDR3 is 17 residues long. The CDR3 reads CASSLRGQAYSGNTIYF. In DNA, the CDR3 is TGTGCCAGCAGCTTAAGGGGTCAGGCCTACTCTGGAAACACCATATATTTT.

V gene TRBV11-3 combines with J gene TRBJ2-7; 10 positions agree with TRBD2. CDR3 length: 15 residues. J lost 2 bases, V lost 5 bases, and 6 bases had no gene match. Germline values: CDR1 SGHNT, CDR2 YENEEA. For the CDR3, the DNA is TGTGCCAGCAGCCGTCGGACTAGCGGAACCTACGAGCAGTACTTC. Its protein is CASSRRTSGTYEQYF.